The clone carrying this T cell receptor beta chain is termed medium-sized. The sample comes from a study of siplizumab effects on memory and regulatory T cells. Here immunoSEQ multiplex PCR was the method, and the copy in TCRdb shows in-frame clones only, minus some. The data show about 63,000 clones, around four fifths seen once. The sample consisted of memory CD4+ T cells sorted from blood. This sequence originates from a human donor in good health.

The CDR3 here is CASRPTSGRAYEQYF. CDR3 DNA sequence: TGTGCCAGCAGACCGACTAGCGGGAGAGCCTACGAGCAGTACTTC. V usage is TRBV2 and J usage is TRBJ2-7; TRBD2 aligns across 12 bases. Unmatched junction bases numbered 5, after V lost 6 bases and J lost 2 bases. This CDR3 is built from 15 residues. Germline-derived CDR1 and CDR2 are SNHLY and FYNNEI.